These 19 T cell receptor beta chains share one sample of origin, sequenced in a study of Ad26.COV2.S vaccination and SARS-CoV-2 variants (TCRdb year 2021). Receptor libraries were prepared by the immunoSEQ multiplex PCR assay. Drawn from immuneACCESS, this table holds only the in-frame rearrangements with V and J called that TCRdb kept. Clones are partly lost; checked studies trace under half to an unresolved V gene and leave the rest unexplained. Here the sample has about 460,000 clones; 89% occur a single time. The ten most abundant clones make up more than 1.5% of the sample. What the treatment or condition label conveys for this sample: around 19 received Ad26.COV2.S at low or high dose, single or two shots; several received placebo; per-sample allocation not given. Repertoires of vaccine and placebo recipients were sequenced from samples taken on day 63 after the first injection. The source was peripheral blood, collected in a trial of Ad26.COV2.S vaccine versus placebo. All receptors derive from a person between 18 and 59 years old who received the Ad26.COV2.S COVID-19 vaccine or a placebo.

A single count supports this clone. This rearrangement joins TRBV2 to TRBJ2-7; D unclear. The germline V gene has CDR1 SNHLY and CDR2 FYNNEI. The CDR3 totals 11 residues. V was trimmed by 8 bases and J by 3 bases, leaving 8 bases between them. This CDR3 reads CASLTFYEQYF. In nucleotides, the CDR3 is TGTGCCAGCCTAACTTTCTACGAGCAGTACTTC.

The gene calls are TRBV6-5 and TRBJ1-1; 7 bases fit TRBD1. V dropped 4 bases and J dropped 1; count of bases not matched to a gene: 6. The CDR3 contains 15 residues. Looked up from germline, CDR1 is MNHEY and CDR2 is SVGAGI. The CDR3 nucleotides are TGTGCCAGCAGTTCCGCTTCAGGGGGGAACACTGAAGCTTTCTTT. It translates to CASSSASGGNTEAFF.

The genes are TRBV6-5 and TRBJ2-1; the D gene is possibly TRBD2 (5 bases). Trimming shortened V by 0 bases and J by 5 bases, and 11 bases separated the two germline ends. The CDR3 consists of 15 residues. CDR1 and CDR2 (germline): MNHEY, SVGAGI. The CDR3 coding sequence is TGTGCCAGCAGTTACTCGAGTGGACTCAACAATGAGCAGTTCTTC. It yields the protein CASSYSSGLNNEQFF.

V is TRBV28 and J is TRBJ1-2; 7 nucleotides line up with TRBD1. With V trimmed by 3 bases and J by 4 bases, 5 bases remained unmatched. The CDR3 extends over 14 amino acids. CDR1 is MDHEN and CDR2 is SYDVKM in the germline V gene. In DNA form, the CDR3 reads TGTGCCAGCAGTTTCCAGGGGGAGATCTATGGCTACACCTTC. Residues: CASSFQGEIYGYTF.

This chain joins TRBV19 and TRBJ2-7; D perhaps matches TRBD2 (6 bases). The germline V gene encodes CDR1 LNHDA and CDR2 SQIVND (reference sequence). V gave up 1 base and J gave up 4 bases, with 14 bases separating them. The CDR3 is 15 amino acids. CDR3 protein: CASSIVPGAGYEQYF. CDR3 bases: TGTGCCAGTAGTATAGTCCCCGGGGCGGGGTACGAGCAGTACTTC.

This chain links TRBV27 with TRBJ2-7, with 9 bases that match TRBD1. The CDR3 is 14 residues long. Germline-derived CDR1 and CDR2 are MNHEY and SMNVEV (reference sequence). V was clipped by 8 bases and J by 3 bases; unmatched bases: 8. CDR3 loop: CASGQKGQGYEQYF. CDR3 nucleotides: TGTGCCAGCGGCCAAAAGGGACAGGGCTACGAGCAGTACTTC.

As for this clone: Different DNA sequences within this sample yield the same CDR3. The J gene is TRBJ1-1, the V gene TRBV19; D is unclear. V shed 2 bases and J shed 2 bases, with 6 bases lying between them. Germline V gene data show CDR1 as LNHDA and CDR2 as SQIVND (reference sequence). CDR3 length: 13 residues. The CDR3 DNA reads as TGTGCCAGTAGTATAAAGTCTAACACTGAAGCTTTCTTT. Translated, it gives CASSIKSNTEAFF.

The rearrangement joins TRBV9 to TRBJ2-3, with 9 bases that match TRBD2. Germline V gives CDR1 SGDLS, CDR2 YYNGEE. V lost 1 base, J lost 3 bases, and 9 bases stayed unmatched. CDR3 length equals 17 residues. The CDR3 DNA follows: TGTGCCAGCAGCGTAAGAAGCGCGGGAGGGCCGACAGATACGCAGTATTTT. This codes for CASSVRSAGGPTDTQYF.

This chain connects TRBV7-2 to TRBJ2-3; D is ambiguous. Trimming took off 1 base at V and 4 bases at J, with 15 bases between the two ends. Germline values: CDR1 SGHTA, CDR2 FQGNSA. The CDR3 sequence is 16 residues long. Here the CDR3 reads CASSLVSPVGSDTQYF. CDR3 in DNA: TGTGCCAGCAGCTTAGTCAGTCCCGTGGGGTCAGATACGCAGTATTTT.

The CDR3 spells CASNKGGSSNQPQHF. For the CDR3, the DNA is TGTGCCAGCAATAAAGGGGGGTCAAGCAATCAGCCCCAGCATTTT. The rearrangement joins TRBV2 to TRBJ1-5; a weak D match, TRBD1 (6 bases). The germline gives CDR1 SNHLY, CDR2 FYNNEI. V was trimmed by 7 bases and J by 1 base, leaving 14 bases between them. The CDR3 contains 15 residues.

The chain has TRBV13 and TRBJ1-5; D is unresolved. Trimming stripped 0 bases from V and 3 bases from J, with 6 bases between. Per germline, CDR1 PRHDT and CDR2 FYEKMQ (reference sequence). The CDR3 extends over 14 amino acids. The CDR3 sequence: CASSLGQPNQPQHF. The CDR3 DNA reads TGTGCCAGCAGCTTAGGACAGCCCAATCAGCCCCAGCATTTT.

J is TRBJ2-1 and V is TRBV19; 9 positions agree with TRBD1. Germline V gene lookup returns CDR1 LNHDA and CDR2 SQIVND (reference sequence). The CDR3 loop spans 16 amino acids. After removal of 5 bases from V and 12 bases from J, the junction contained 17 bases not matched to a gene. CDR3 DNA: TGTGCCAGTAGTCGGGGCCAAGCGGGACAGGGCTTTGGGCAGTTCTTC. This codes for CASSRGQAGQGFGQFF.

As to this clone: Mismatch with germline at one junction end may stem from a read error. The CDR3 nucleotides are TGTGCCAGCACTTCGACAGTCTCCCACAATGAGCAGTTCTTC. This translates into CASTSTVSHNEQFF. V gene TRBV7-8 combines with J gene TRBJ2-1; tentatively, D is TRBD1 (5 bases). Germline V CDR1 and CDR2: SGHVS, FQNEAQ. The CDR3 totals 14 residues.

V gene TRBV10-3 combines with J gene TRBJ2-7, with 9 positions matching TRBD1. This CDR3 has 14 residues. With 6 bases clipped from V and 5 bases from J, the junction kept 8 bases outside the gene matches. The germline V gene has CDR1 ENHRY and CDR2 SYGVKD. In nucleotides, the CDR3 is TGTGCCATCAGAGACGGGACAGGGTCTGACGAGCAGTACTTC. It yields the protein CAIRDGTGSDEQYF.

This rearrangement joins TRBV28 to TRBJ1-5; 7 bases fit TRBD1. Per the germline V gene, CDR1 is MDHEN and CDR2 is SYDVKM. The CDR3 loop spans 16 amino acids. V was pared by 5 bases and J by 3 bases, with 10 bases of the junction left unmatched. CDR3 sequence (DNA): TGTGCCAGCAGTGCACTACAGGGGAGTAACAATCAGCCCCAGCATTTT. Translated: CASSALQGSNNQPQHF.

The rearrangement joins TRBV4-1 to TRBJ1-2; maybe TRBD1 (5 bases). Germline assignment: CDR1 MGHRA and CDR2 YSYEKL. The V gene lost 0 bases and the J gene lost 2 bases, with 10 bases spanning the gap. The CDR3 covers 15 residues. In DNA, the CDR3 is TGCGCCAGCAGCCAAGATGGGGGTCAGAACTATGGCTACACCTTC. Its translation is CASSQDGGQNYGYTF.

The J gene is TRBJ1-4, the V gene TRBV5-4, with TRBD1 identical over 7 bases. This CDR3 is built from 13 residues. Per germline, CDR1 SGHNT and CDR2 YYREEE (reference sequence). V gave up 5 bases and J gave up 7 bases; unmatched junction bases: 5. The CDR3 reads CASSLRTGEKLFF. The CDR3 DNA is TGTGCCAGCAGTCTCCGGACAGGTGAAAAACTGTTTTTT.

The chain is built from TRBV6-6 and TRBJ2-1; D not certain. This CDR3 is built from 14 residues. V was cut by 0 bases and J by 6 bases, with 9 bases left in between. The germline V gene encodes CDR1 MNHNY and CDR2 SVGAGI (reference sequence). CDR3 nucleotides: TGTGCCAGCAGTTACTCTTGGGTTGGCAATGAGCAGTTCTTC. Translation gives CASSYSWVGNEQFF.

The chain employs TRBV19 and TRBJ2-5; 7 bases map to TRBD1. Germline CDR1 LNHDA, CDR2 SQIVND (reference sequence). The CDR3 totals 16 residues. V lost 6 bases and J lost 0; bases outside the gene matches: 10. The CDR3 spells CASRPTGTAYQETQYF. Here the CDR3 DNA reads TGTGCCAGTAGGCCTACCGGGACAGCGTACCAAGAGACCCAGTACTTC. The full variable domain, with the rest looked up from reference TRBV19 and TRBJ2-5, is DGGITQSPKYLFRKEGQNVTLSCEQNLNHDAMYWYRQDPGQGLRLIYYSQIVNDFQKGDIAEGYSVSREKKESFPLTVTSAQKNPTAFYLCASRPTGTAYQETQYFGPGTRLLVL.